This T cell receptor beta chain was recorded in a study of T cells in localized non-small cell lung cancer. This CDR3 has 17 amino acids. The V gene's germline CDR1 is SGHRS and CDR2 YFSETQ. The V end was cut by 4 bases, the J end by 7 bases, with 21 bases between. Sequencing used immunoSEQ multiplex PCR; TCRdb keeps in-frame clones, though not all of them. The sample includes about 40,000 clones, roughly 86% seen only once; the top ten take approximately 3.6%. V usage is TRBV5-1 and J usage is TRBJ1-6, with a possible D match to TRBD1 (6 bases). This sequence was found in a man aged 18 to 50 with stage I lung adenocarcinoma. The specimen was peripheral blood, collected before any cancer treatment. The CDR3 reads CASSTRQDMGRNSPLHF. DNA for the CDR3: TGCGCCAGCAGCACACGACAGGATATGGGAAGAAATTCACCCCTCCACTTT.